These T cell receptor beta chains were read from a single sample in a study of blood T cells in healthy people across ages. TCRdb processed the 5' RACE reads anew with MiXCR; each CDR3 protein has one entry. The profile covers roughly 1 million distinct CDR3 sequences, with roughly 24% appearing a single time and approximately 0.75% taken by the ten largest. These data are also associated with another study on T cells of mothers and their children.

Sample: blood. Receptor source: a girl aged 2 to 10 in good health. Each CDR3 is given with its conserved first and last residue. The D gene is left open where the match is weak. Where a row states a size, it is once, few, many or the class of an expanded clone; other rows omit it.

CDR3aa: CASSLSDPGGPYNEQFF; CDR3nt: TGTGCCAGCAGCTTATCTGACCCCGGGGGGCCTTACAATGAGCAGTTCTTC; abundance: .; j_gene: TRBJ2-1; v_gene: TRBV7-6; d_gene: .
CDR3aa: CASSLEGGRVFEQYF; CDR3nt: TGTGCCAGCAGTTTAGAGGGGGGCAGGGTCTTCGAGCAGTACTTC; abundance: .; j_gene: TRBJ2-7; v_gene: TRBV28; d_gene: .
CDR3aa: CASRHDLSSGSSPLHF; CDR3nt: TGTGCCAGCAGACACGATTTGTCTTCAGGGAGTTCACCCCTCCACTTT; abundance: few; j_gene: TRBJ1-6; v_gene: TRBV7-2; d_gene: .
CDR3aa: CASSVSGRTGETQYF; CDR3nt: TGTGCCAGCAGCGTAAGCGGGAGGACTGGGGAGACCCAGTACTTC; abundance: few; j_gene: TRBJ2-5; v_gene: TRBV9; d_gene: TRBD2
CDR3aa: CASSLGGSESSYEQYF; CDR3nt: TGCGCCAGCAGCTTGGGCGGTAGCGAGAGCTCCTACGAGCAGTACTTC; abundance: few; j_gene: TRBJ2-7; v_gene: TRBV5-1; d_gene: .
CDR3aa: CASRGGIGGELFF; CDR3nt: TGTGCCAGCCGAGGCGGGATTGGCGGGGAGCTGTTTTTT; abundance: .; j_gene: TRBJ2-2; v_gene: TRBV5-6; d_gene: .
CDR3aa: CASGPGQGRYEQYF; CDR3nt: TGCGCCAGCGGACCGGGACAGGGGCGCTACGAGCAGTACTTC; abundance: many; j_gene: TRBJ2-7; v_gene: TRBV4-3; d_gene: TRBD1
CDR3aa: CSANWEYGYTF; CDR3nt: TGCAGTGCCAATTGGGAGTACGGCTACACCTTC; abundance: .; j_gene: TRBJ1-2; v_gene: TRBV20-1; d_gene: .
CDR3aa: CATSSSVTSGGRTDTQYF; CDR3nt: TGTGCCACCAGCTCTAGTGTAACTAGCGGGGGTCGCACAGATACGCAGTATTTT; abundance: .; j_gene: TRBJ2-3; v_gene: TRBV15; d_gene: TRBD2
CDR3aa: CSAGTDLYEKLFF; CDR3nt: TGCAGCGCCGGGACAGATTTATATGAAAAACTGTTTTTT; abundance: .; j_gene: TRBJ1-4; v_gene: TRBV29-1; d_gene: TRBD1
CDR3aa: CASSPPSVDTQYF; CDR3nt: TGTGCCAGCAGCCCCCCCTCCGTAGATACGCAGTATTTT; abundance: .; j_gene: TRBJ2-3; v_gene: TRBV9; d_gene: .
CDR3aa: CSAQAGGATDTQYF; CDR3nt: TGCAGTGCTCAGGCGGGAGGGGCCACAGATACGCAGTATTTT; abundance: .; j_gene: TRBJ2-3; v_gene: TRBV20-1; d_gene: TRBD2
CDR3aa: CASRGAGETQYF; CDR3nt: TGTGCCAGCAGGGGAGCGGGAGAGACCCAGTACTTC; abundance: many; j_gene: TRBJ2-5; v_gene: TRBV7-6; d_gene: .
CDR3aa: CASSPARQGGRETQYF; CDR3nt: TGTGCCAGCAGCCCGGCCCGACAGGGAGGTAGAGAGACCCAGTACTTC; abundance: .; j_gene: TRBJ2-5; v_gene: TRBV7-2; d_gene: .
CDR3aa: CASSFAGGLIETQYF; CDR3nt: TGTGCCAGCAGTTTCGCGGGAGGGCTGATTGAGACCCAGTACTTC; abundance: once; j_gene: TRBJ2-5; v_gene: TRBV12-3/TRBV12-4; d_gene: TRBD2
CDR3aa: CASSLRGSPNEKLFF; CDR3nt: TGTGCCAGCAGTTTGAGAGGGTCCCCTAATGAAAAACTGTTTTTT; abundance: few; j_gene: TRBJ1-4; v_gene: TRBV27; d_gene: .
CDR3aa: CASRTSGSEYNEQFF; CDR3nt: TGTGCCAGCAGAACGAGCGGGAGCGAATATAATGAGCAGTTCTTC; abundance: .; j_gene: TRBJ2-1; v_gene: TRBV28; d_gene: TRBD2
CDR3aa: CATSDPGQGYEQFF; CDR3nt: TGTGCCACCAGTGACCCGGGACAGGGCTATGAGCAGTTCTTC; abundance: few; j_gene: TRBJ2-1; v_gene: TRBV24-1; d_gene: TRBD1
CDR3aa: CASRWNPGPEAYEQYF; CDR3nt: TGTGCCAGCAGGTGGAATCCCGGGCCCGAAGCCTACGAGCAGTACTTC; abundance: .; j_gene: TRBJ2-7; v_gene: TRBV7-2; d_gene: .
CDR3aa: CSAYQGSSKNIQYF; CDR3nt: TGCAGTGCCTACCAGGGGTCGTCTAAGAACATTCAGTACTTC; abundance: once; j_gene: TRBJ2-4; v_gene: TRBV20-1; d_gene: .
CDR3aa: CASSLATGPRNTEAFF; CDR3nt: TGTGCCAGCAGCTTAGCTACAGGGCCCCGAAACACTGAAGCTTTCTTT; abundance: few; j_gene: TRBJ1-1; v_gene: TRBV7-8; d_gene: .
CDR3aa: CATSDFPRLKNIQYF; CDR3nt: TGTGCCACCAGTGATTTCCCCAGATTAAAAAACATTCAGTACTTC; abundance: many; j_gene: TRBJ2-4; v_gene: TRBV24-1; d_gene: .
CDR3aa: CASSVSTGSGANVLTF; CDR3nt: TGTGCCAGCAGCGTCTCTACAGGATCTGGGGCCAACGTCCTGACTTTC; abundance: few; j_gene: TRBJ2-6; v_gene: TRBV9; d_gene: .
CDR3aa: CSVALGGQETQYF; CDR3nt: TGCAGCGTTGCTCTGGGCGGCCAAGAGACCCAGTACTTC; abundance: .; j_gene: TRBJ2-5; v_gene: TRBV29-1; d_gene: .
CDR3aa: CASSSRGEAKNIQYF; CDR3nt: TGTGCCAGCAGCTCAAGGGGGGAAGCCAAAAACATTCAGTACTTC; abundance: .; j_gene: TRBJ2-4; v_gene: TRBV5-4; d_gene: .
CDR3aa: CASSPPRVDEQFF; CDR3nt: TGTGCCAGCTCACCACCGCGGGTCGATGAGCAGTTCTTC; abundance: few; j_gene: TRBJ2-1; v_gene: TRBV18; d_gene: .
CDR3aa: CSVDRDLENIQYF; CDR3nt: TGCAGTGTTGACCGGGACCTAGAAAACATTCAGTACTTC; abundance: few; j_gene: TRBJ2-4; v_gene: TRBV29-1; d_gene: .
CDR3aa: CASTQGGQGYEQFF; CDR3nt: TGTGCCAGCACCCAAGGGGGACAGGGATATGAGCAGTTCTTC; abundance: .; j_gene: TRBJ2-1; v_gene: TRBV3-1; d_gene: TRBD1
CDR3aa: CASSIGATNEQYF; CDR3nt: TGTGCCAGTAGTATAGGTGCTACGAACGAGCAGTACTTC; abundance: .; j_gene: TRBJ2-7; v_gene: TRBV19; d_gene: .
CDR3aa: CASSYRDRDTEAFF; CDR3nt: TGTGCCAGCAGCTATCGGGACAGGGACACTGAAGCTTTCTTT; abundance: .; j_gene: TRBJ1-1; v_gene: TRBV3-1; d_gene: TRBD1
CDR3aa: CASSDPGLAGESQETQYF; CDR3nt: TGTGCCAGCAGTGATCCGGGACTAGCGGGAGAGTCACAAGAGACCCAGTACTTC; abundance: few; j_gene: TRBJ2-5; v_gene: TRBV28; d_gene: TRBD2
CDR3aa: CASSSIAGEKLFF; CDR3nt: TGTGCCAGCAGTTCTATTGCGGGCGAAAAACTGTTTTTT; abundance: .; j_gene: TRBJ1-4; v_gene: TRBV2; d_gene: .
CDR3aa: CASSRGQQPSMNTEAFF; CDR3nt: TGCGCCAGCAGCAGGGGACAGCAGCCTTCAATGAACACTGAAGCTTTCTTT; abundance: few; j_gene: TRBJ1-1; v_gene: TRBV5-1; d_gene: TRBD1
CDR3aa: CASSLGQKAYEQYF; CDR3nt: TGTGCCAGCAGTTTGGGACAGAAGGCCTACGAGCAGTACTTC; abundance: few; j_gene: TRBJ2-7; v_gene: TRBV12-3/TRBV12-4; d_gene: TRBD1
CDR3aa: CASSNRLAGGPIYNEQFF; CDR3nt: TGTGCCAGCAGCAACCGACTAGCGGGGGGTCCCATATACAATGAGCAGTTCTTC; abundance: few; j_gene: TRBJ2-1; v_gene: TRBV3-1; d_gene: TRBD2
CDR3aa: CASSQRGIKDSPLHF; CDR3nt: TGTGCCAGCAGCCAACGGGGCATTAAGGATTCACCCCTCCACTTT; abundance: few; j_gene: TRBJ1-6; v_gene: TRBV14; d_gene: .
CDR3aa: CASSPQGARDSPLHF; CDR3nt: TGTGCCAGCAGTCCTCAGGGGGCTCGCGACTCACCCCTCCACTTT; abundance: few; j_gene: TRBJ1-6; v_gene: TRBV5-6; d_gene: TRBD1
CDR3aa: CSAEGVLLQETQYF; CDR3nt: TGCAGCGCCGAGGGGGTCTTACTCCAAGAGACCCAGTACTTC; abundance: few; j_gene: TRBJ2-5; v_gene: TRBV29-1; d_gene: .
CDR3aa: CASSLAGFDYNEQFF; CDR3nt: TGTGCCAGCAGCTTAGCTGGCTTCGATTACAATGAGCAGTTCTTC; abundance: once; j_gene: TRBJ2-1; v_gene: TRBV7-2; d_gene: .
CDR3aa: CASSLVPSGAQETQYF; CDR3nt: TGTGCCAGCAGCTTAGTTCCTAGCGGGGCTCAAGAGACCCAGTACTTC; abundance: .; j_gene: TRBJ2-5; v_gene: TRBV7-3; d_gene: TRBD2
CDR3aa: CASRGVSGANVPTF; CDR3nt: TGTGCCAGCCGCGGGGTCTCTGGGGCCAACGTCCCGACTTTC; abundance: few; j_gene: TRBJ2-6; v_gene: TRBV12-3/TRBV12-4; d_gene: .
CDR3aa: CASSRIAGGPHEQFF; CDR3nt: TGTGCCAGCAGCCGAATAGCGGGAGGGCCCCATGAGCAGTTCTTC; abundance: few; j_gene: TRBJ2-1; v_gene: TRBV7-2; d_gene: TRBD2
CDR3aa: CASSYYSEQFF; CDR3nt: TGTGCCAGCAGTTACTACTCTGAGCAGTTCTTC; abundance: .; j_gene: TRBJ2-1; v_gene: TRBV6-6; d_gene: .
CDR3aa: CASSEFWQFF; CDR3nt: TGTGCCAGCAGTGAATTTTGGCAGTTCTTC; abundance: few; j_gene: TRBJ2-1; v_gene: TRBV6-1; d_gene: .
CDR3aa: CASSYGHRTNLGSNQPQHF; CDR3nt: TGTGCCAGCAGTTACGGTCACCGGACTAACCTTGGGAGCAATCAGCCCCAGCATTTT; abundance: .; j_gene: TRBJ1-5; v_gene: TRBV6-5; d_gene: .
CDR3aa: CSAERTAYEQYF; CDR3nt: TGCAGTGCCGAACGAACAGCCTACGAGCAGTACTTC; abundance: .; j_gene: TRBJ2-7; v_gene: TRBV20-1; d_gene: .
CDR3aa: CASRSSGSTDTQYF; CDR3nt: TGTGCCAGCAGGAGTAGCGGGAGTACAGATACGCAGTATTTT; abundance: few; j_gene: TRBJ2-3; v_gene: TRBV28; d_gene: TRBD2
CDR3aa: CTSSYTSGTYEQYF; CDR3nt: TGTACCAGCAGTTATACTAGCGGAACCTACGAGCAGTACTTC; abundance: .; j_gene: TRBJ2-7; v_gene: TRBV6-2/TRBV6-3; d_gene: TRBD2
CDR3aa: CASSERTGGLTDTQYF; CDR3nt: TGTGCCAGCAGTGAAAGAACGGGGGGACTCACAGATACGCAGTATTTT; abundance: few; j_gene: TRBJ2-3; v_gene: TRBV2; d_gene: TRBD2
CDR3aa: CSVVPPITKGYTF; CDR3nt: TGCAGCGTTGTTCCACCGATAACTAAAGGCTACACCTTC; abundance: few; j_gene: TRBJ1-2; v_gene: TRBV29-1; d_gene: .
CDR3aa: CSVMLDTQYF; CDR3nt: TGCAGCGTGATGCTCGATACGCAGTATTTT; abundance: .; j_gene: TRBJ2-3; v_gene: TRBV29-1; d_gene: .
CDR3aa: CASGFLGTGANVLTF; CDR3nt: TGTGCTAGTGGTTTTCTGGGCACTGGGGCCAACGTCCTGACTTTC; abundance: .; j_gene: TRBJ2-6; v_gene: TRBV12-5; d_gene: .
CDR3aa: CATSVAGELFF; CDR3nt: TGTGCCACCAGTGTGGCCGGGGAGCTGTTTTTT; abundance: few; j_gene: TRBJ2-2; v_gene: TRBV24-1; d_gene: .
CDR3aa: CSATHTGAGEAFF; CDR3nt: TGCAGTGCTACCCACACAGGGGCAGGAGAAGCTTTCTTT; abundance: .; j_gene: TRBJ1-1; v_gene: TRBV20-1; d_gene: TRBD1
CDR3aa: CASSQGPPDRAYEQYF; CDR3nt: TGCGCCAGCAGCCAAGGTCCCCCTGACAGAGCCTACGAGCAGTACTTC; abundance: few; j_gene: TRBJ2-7; v_gene: TRBV4-1; d_gene: .
CDR3aa: CSAPLNGVGETQYF; CDR3nt: TGCAGTGCACCCTTAAATGGGGTGGGGGAGACCCAGTACTTC; abundance: .; j_gene: TRBJ2-5; v_gene: TRBV20-1; d_gene: .
CDR3aa: CASNPGTDTQYF; CDR3nt: TGTGCCAGCAATCCCGGCACAGATACGCAGTATTTT; abundance: .; j_gene: TRBJ2-3; v_gene: TRBV12-3/TRBV12-4; d_gene: .
CDR3aa: CASSPRLAGTNEQFF; CDR3nt: TGTGCCAGCAGCCCGCGACTAGCGGGTACCAATGAGCAGTTCTTC; abundance: few; j_gene: TRBJ2-1; v_gene: TRBV4-2; d_gene: TRBD2
CDR3aa: CSVGPGTQGYEQYF; CDR3nt: TGCAGCGTTGGACCCGGGACACAGGGCTACGAGCAGTACTTC; abundance: few; j_gene: TRBJ2-7; v_gene: TRBV29-1; d_gene: .